The entry that follows covers one TCR beta chain sequence. The data were taken from a study of blood T cell repertoires in COVID-19. V was cut by 5 bases and J by 7 bases, with 14 bases left in between. Germline-derived CDR1 and CDR2 are MNHEY and SVGAGI. The CDR3 length is 13 residues. Authors' processing steps: Amplification of reference gene primers was used by the study to estimate nucleated cell counts. Assay: immunoSEQ multiplex PCR; the TCRdb copy retains only in-frame clones and omits some. D and trimming come from the DNA, and the V and J calls and clone size come from that table. Altogether about 200,000 clones are present, approximately 81% being singletons, with the ten largest covering 8.5% to 10%. Study members were between about 18 and 100 years old and lived in some 22 US regions.

The sample comprised PBMCs or T cells enriched from blood (not recorded which). The rearrangement joins TRBV6-5 to TRBJ1-1; the D is unclear. The sequence was obtained from a woman between 50 and 59 years old with acute COVID-19. The CDR3 region is CASSPEGPSEAFF. The CDR3 DNA reads TGTGCCAGCAGTCCTGAGGGCCCGAGTGAAGCTTTCTTT.